This T cell receptor (beta chain) came from a study of T cell responses to AZD1222 COVID-19 vaccine. The study's findings and limits: The donor cohort was predominantly white British with a female majority, and clonal diversity may have been underestimated. The number of AZD1222 recipients seropositive at baseline was only five to seven.

Both about-4-week and about-12-week second-dose recipients were combined. V shed 5 bases and J shed 0 bases, with 7 bases lying between them. Per the germline V gene, CDR1 is SNHLY and CDR2 is FYNNEI. The CDR3 runs 13 residues. Concerning this clone: Its matching antigen is unknown.

Measured with immunoSEQ multiplex PCR; TCRdb has only the in-frame clones, and not every one. The sample carries approximately 160,000 clones, around 94% recorded once. The origin of this receptor is an adult who received the AZD1222 COVID-19 vaccine. The chain carries TRBV2 and TRBJ2-5, with D perhaps matching TRBD1 (5 bases). This sample comprised peripheral blood, obtained 28 days after the second AZD1222 dose. The CDR3 bases are TGTGCCAGCAGTAGACAGCACCAAGAGACCCAGTACTTC. Translated, it gives CASSRQHQETQYF.